The clone carrying this T cell receptor beta chain was counted between two and nine times. This record belongs to a study of blood T cell repertoires in COVID-19. About the study: In each case, the material was cDNA or gDNA derived from T cells, B-cell-depleted T cells, or PBMCs.

Sequencing was performed with immunoSEQ multiplex PCR; in TCRdb, only in-frame clones are kept and a portion is missing. The sample holds about 280,000 clones, 85% seen once. Germline V lookup: CDR1 MNHEY, CDR2 SVGAGI. V lost 8 bases and J lost 5; bases outside the gene matches: 11. The CDR3 runs 14 residues. Source material: peripheral blood. J is TRBJ1-2 and V is TRBV6-5; the match to TRBD1 covers 7 bases. This TCR was sampled from a human donor in a cohort sampled during active COVID-19. CDR3 residues: CASVRTRDSYGYTF. Written as DNA, the CDR3 is TGTGCCAGCGTGCGGACGCGGGACAGTTATGGCTACACCTTC.